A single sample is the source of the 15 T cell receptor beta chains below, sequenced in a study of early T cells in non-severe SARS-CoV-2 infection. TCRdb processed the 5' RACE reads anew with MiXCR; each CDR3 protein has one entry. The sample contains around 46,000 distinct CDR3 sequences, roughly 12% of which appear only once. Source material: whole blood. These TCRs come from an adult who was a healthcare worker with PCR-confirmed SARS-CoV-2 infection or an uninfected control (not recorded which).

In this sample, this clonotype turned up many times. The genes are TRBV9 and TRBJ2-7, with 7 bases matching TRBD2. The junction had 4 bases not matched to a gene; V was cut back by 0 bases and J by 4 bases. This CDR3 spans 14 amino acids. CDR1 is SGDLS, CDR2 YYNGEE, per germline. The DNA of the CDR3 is TGTGCCAGCAGCGTAGCTCCTAGCGGATACGAGCAGTACTTC. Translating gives CASSVAPSGYEQYF.

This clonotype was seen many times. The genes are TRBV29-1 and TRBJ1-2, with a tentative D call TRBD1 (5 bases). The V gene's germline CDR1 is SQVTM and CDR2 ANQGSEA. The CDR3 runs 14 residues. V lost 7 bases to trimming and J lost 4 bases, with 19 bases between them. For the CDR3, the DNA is TGCAGCGCCACGCAGGGTCCGGCCGTCTATGGCTACACCTTC. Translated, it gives CSATQGPAVYGYTF. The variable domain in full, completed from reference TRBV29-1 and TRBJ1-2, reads SAVISQKPSRDICQRGTSLTIQCQVDSQVTMMFWYRQQPGQSLTLIATANQGSEATYESGFVIDKFPISRPNLTFSTLTVSNMSPEDSSIYLCSATQGPAVYGYTFGSGTRLTVV.

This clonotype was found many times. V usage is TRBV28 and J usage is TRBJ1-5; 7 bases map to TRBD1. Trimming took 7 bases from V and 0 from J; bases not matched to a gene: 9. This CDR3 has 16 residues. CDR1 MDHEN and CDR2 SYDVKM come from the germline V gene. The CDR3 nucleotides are TGTGCCAGCACGTCGACAGGGCTCTATAGCAATCAGCCCCAGCATTTT. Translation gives CASTSTGLYSNQPQHF.

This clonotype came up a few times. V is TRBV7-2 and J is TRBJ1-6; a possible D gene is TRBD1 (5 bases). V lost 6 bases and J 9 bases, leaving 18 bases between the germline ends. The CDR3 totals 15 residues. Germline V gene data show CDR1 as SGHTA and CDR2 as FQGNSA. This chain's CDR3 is CASSLGQGFSSPLHF. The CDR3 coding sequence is TGTGCCAGCAGTTTGGGTCAGGGTTTTAGTTCACCCCTCCACTTT.

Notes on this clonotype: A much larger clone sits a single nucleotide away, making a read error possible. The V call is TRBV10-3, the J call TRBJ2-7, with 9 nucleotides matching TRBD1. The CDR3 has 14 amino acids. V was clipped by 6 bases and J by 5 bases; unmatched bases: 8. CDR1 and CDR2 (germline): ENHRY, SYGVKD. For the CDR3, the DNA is TGTGCCATCAGACTGACAGGGGGTCCCCACGAGCAGTACTTC. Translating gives CAIRLTGGPHEQYF.

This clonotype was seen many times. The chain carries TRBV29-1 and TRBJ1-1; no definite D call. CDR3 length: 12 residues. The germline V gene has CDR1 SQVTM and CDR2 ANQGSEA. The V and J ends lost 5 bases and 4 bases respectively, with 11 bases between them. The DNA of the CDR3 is TGCAGCGTTTCGTCGTTAGGCACTGAAGCTTTCTTT. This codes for CSVSSLGTEAFF.

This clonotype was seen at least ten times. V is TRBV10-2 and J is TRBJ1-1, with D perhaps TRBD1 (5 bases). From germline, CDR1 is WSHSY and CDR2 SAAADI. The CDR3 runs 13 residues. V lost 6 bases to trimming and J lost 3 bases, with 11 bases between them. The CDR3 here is CASSVGDHTEAFF. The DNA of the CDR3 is TGCGCCAGCAGCGTGGGGGATCACACTGAAGCTTTCTTT.

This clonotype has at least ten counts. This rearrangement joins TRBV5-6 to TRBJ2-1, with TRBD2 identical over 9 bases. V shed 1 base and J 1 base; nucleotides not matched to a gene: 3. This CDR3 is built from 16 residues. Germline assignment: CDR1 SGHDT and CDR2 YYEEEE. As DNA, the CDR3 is TGTGCCAGCAGCTTGTTGCTAGCGGGGTCCTACAATGAGCAGTTCTTC. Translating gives CASSLLLAGSYNEQFF.

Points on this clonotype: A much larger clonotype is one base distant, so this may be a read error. CDR3 loop: CASSDSGQGVSNTEAFF. Written as DNA, the CDR3 is TGTGCCAGCAGTGACTCGGGGCAGGGGGTATCGAACACTGAAGCTTTCTTT. The V and J genes are TRBV12-3 or TRBV12-4 and TRBJ1-1, with 7 bases that match TRBD1. The CDR3 length is 17 residues. J lost 1 base, V lost 5 bases, and 13 bases had no gene match.

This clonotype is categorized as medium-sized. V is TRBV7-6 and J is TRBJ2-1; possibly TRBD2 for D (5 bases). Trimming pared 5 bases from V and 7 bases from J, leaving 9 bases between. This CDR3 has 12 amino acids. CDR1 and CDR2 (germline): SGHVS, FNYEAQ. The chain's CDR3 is CASSQRSNEQFF. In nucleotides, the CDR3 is TGTGCCAGCAGCCAGCGGAGTAATGAGCAGTTCTTC. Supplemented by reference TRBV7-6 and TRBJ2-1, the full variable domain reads GAGVSQSPRYKVTKRGQDVALRCDPISGHVSLYWYRQALGQGPEFLTYFNYEAQQDKSGLPNDRFSAERPEGSISTLTIQRTEQRDSAMYRCASSQRSNEQFFGPGTRLTVL.

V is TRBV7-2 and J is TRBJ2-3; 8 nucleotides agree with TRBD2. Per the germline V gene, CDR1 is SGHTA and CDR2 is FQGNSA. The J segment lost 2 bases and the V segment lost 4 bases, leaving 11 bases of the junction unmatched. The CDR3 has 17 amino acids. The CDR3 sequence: CASSSAVGRAFTDTQYF. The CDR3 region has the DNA TGTGCCAGCAGCTCGGCGGTCGGGAGGGCCTTCACAGATACGCAGTATTTT.

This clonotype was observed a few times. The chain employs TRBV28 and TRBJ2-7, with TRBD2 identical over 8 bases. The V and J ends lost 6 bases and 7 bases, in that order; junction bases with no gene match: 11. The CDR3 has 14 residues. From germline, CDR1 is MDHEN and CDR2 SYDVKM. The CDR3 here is CASSKLADYEEQYF. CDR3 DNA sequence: TGTGCCAGCAGCAAACTAGCGGATTACGAGGAGCAGTACTTC.

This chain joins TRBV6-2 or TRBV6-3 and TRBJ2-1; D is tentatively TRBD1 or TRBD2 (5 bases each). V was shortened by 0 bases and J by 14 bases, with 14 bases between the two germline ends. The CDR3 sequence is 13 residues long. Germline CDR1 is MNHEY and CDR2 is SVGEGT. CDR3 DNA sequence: TGTGCCAGCAGTTACTCGATTGAGGGGCGCGAGTTCTTC. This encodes CASSYSIEGREFF.

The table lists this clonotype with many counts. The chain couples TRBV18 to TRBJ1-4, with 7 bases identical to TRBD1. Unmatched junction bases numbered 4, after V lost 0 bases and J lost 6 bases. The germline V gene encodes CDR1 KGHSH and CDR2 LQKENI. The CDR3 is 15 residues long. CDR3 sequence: CASSPPGTADEKLFF. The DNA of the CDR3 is TGTGCCAGCTCACCACCCGGGACAGCCGATGAAAAACTGTTTTTT.

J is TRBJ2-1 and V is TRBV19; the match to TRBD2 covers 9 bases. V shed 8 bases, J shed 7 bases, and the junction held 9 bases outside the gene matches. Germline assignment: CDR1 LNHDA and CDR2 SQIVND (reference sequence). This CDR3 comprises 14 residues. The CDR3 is CASLSSGIGNEQFF. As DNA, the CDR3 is TGTGCCAGTCTTTCTAGCGGGATAGGAAATGAGCAGTTCTTC.